These 25 T cell receptor beta chains came from one sample sequenced in a study of T cell changes during pregnancy in multiple sclerosis. Here immunoSEQ multiplex PCR was the method, and the copy in TCRdb shows in-frame clones only, minus some. Counted here are under 65,000 clones, about 93% occurring once; the ten biggest clones make up roughly 0.61%. This specimen was CD4+ T cells from peripheral blood mononuclear cells, taken after pregnancy. Every receptor here comes from a female donor in good health, enrolled as a control in a pregnancy study.

The gene calls are TRBV6-4 and TRBJ1-2; the D is unclear. The CDR3 consists of 12 residues. Trimming took 4 bases from V and 4 from J, leaving 7 bases between them. Germline V gives CDR1 MRHNA, CDR2 SNTAGT. CDR3 residues: CASSADTYGYTF. As DNA, the CDR3 is TGTGCCAGCAGTGCCGACACCTATGGCTACACCTTC.

V usage is TRBV28 and J usage is TRBJ1-4, with unresolved D. The CDR3 runs 15 residues. Germline V gene data show CDR1 as MDHEN and CDR2 as SYDVKM. Between the trimmed V and J ends, which lost 3 bases and 0 bases, there was a span of 8 bases. This chain's CDR3 is CASSFLAATNEKLFF. The CDR3 nucleotides are TGTGCCAGCAGTTTTCTGGCAGCAACTAATGAAAAACTGTTTTTT.

V is TRBV4-1 and J is TRBJ1-3; D is uncertain. CDR1 is MGHRA, CDR2 YSYEKL, per germline. V was shortened by 6 bases and J by 0 bases, with 12 bases between the two germline ends. This CDR3 is built from 15 residues. CDR3 coding DNA: TGCGCCAGCAGACTGAACGCGTTCTCTGGAAACACCATATATTTT. Translating gives CASRLNAFSGNTIYF.

In this sample, this clone turned up once. The chain links TRBV20-1 to TRBJ2-5; D is uncertain. The V end was cut by 3 bases, the J end by 3 bases, with 2 bases between. The CDR3 has 10 amino acids. Germline assignment: CDR1 DFQATT and CDR2 SNEGSKA (reference sequence). CDR3: CSASKETQYF. The CDR3 DNA reads TGCAGTGCTAGCAAAGAGACCCAGTACTTC.

V usage is TRBV12-2 and J usage is TRBJ2-7; TRBD1 is the table's D call and was not checked against the DNA. TRBV12-2 is listed as a pseudogene. The CDR3 consists of 19 residues. This CDR3 reads CASRFGTGEILTIIYEQYF. CDR3 coding DNA: TGTGCAAGTCGCTTTGGGACAGGGGAGATACTTACGATCATTTACGAGCAGTACTTC.

The chain uses TRBV5-8 and TRBJ2-5, with D maybe TRBD1 (6 bases). CDR1 SGHTS and CDR2 YDEGEE come from the germline V gene. Trimming shortened V by 4 bases and J by 4 bases, and 11 bases separated the two germline ends. The CDR3 covers 13 residues. Here the CDR3 reads CASSRDILETQYF. CDR3 DNA sequence: TGTGCCAGCAGCCGGGACATACTAGAGACCCAGTACTTC. Supplemented by reference TRBV5-8 and TRBJ2-5, the full variable domain reads EAGVTQSPTHLIKTRGQQATLRCSPISGHTSVYWYQQALGLGLQFLLWYDEGEERNRGNFPPRFSGRQFPNYSSELNVNALELEDSALYLCASSRDILETQYFGPGTRLLVL.

This chain uses TRBV28 with TRBJ2-2; the D gene is possibly TRBD2 (6 bases). Trimming stripped 11 bases from V and 8 bases from J, with 18 bases between. The CDR3 spans 13 residues. The germline V gene encodes CDR1 MDHEN and CDR2 SYDVKM. The CDR3 sequence: CASERRVPGELFF. As DNA, the CDR3 is TGTGCCTCCGAACGGAGGGTTCCGGGGGAGCTGTTTTTT.

The count of this clone is one. The chain has TRBV11-2 and TRBJ2-7, with D perhaps matching TRBD2 (6 bases). From germline, CDR1 is SGHAT and CDR2 FQNNGV. With 3 bases removed from V and 3 bases from J, the gap between germline ends came to 18 bases. CDR3 length: 16 residues. The chain's CDR3 is CASSLFSGGVGYEQYF. The CDR3, as DNA: TGTGCCAGCAGCTTGTTCAGCGGAGGGGTAGGCTACGAGCAGTACTTC.

V and J are TRBV21-1 and TRBJ1-3; TRBD1, as called in the table, went unchecked against the DNA. TRBV21-1 is designated a pseudogene. The CDR3 spans 19 residues. CDR3 region: CASSKSSVIQVHPRNTIYF. DNA for the CDR3: TGTGCCAGCAGCAAATCCTCCGTTATCCAGGTCCATCCCAGAAACACCATATATTTT.

The CDR3 reads CASSLEQGFYGYTF. In DNA, the CDR3 is TGTGCCAGCAGCCTGGAACAGGGGTTCTATGGCTACACCTTC. The chain recombines TRBV7-9 with TRBJ1-2; 7 bases align to TRBD1. The CDR3 has 14 amino acids. The V gene end was trimmed by 5 bases and the J gene end by 4 bases; junction bases not matched to a gene: 7. Germline V lookup: CDR1 SEHNR, CDR2 FQNEAQ (reference sequence).

This sequence joins TRBV7-9 and TRBJ2-5, with 7 bases fitting TRBD2. The germline V gene encodes CDR1 SEHNR and CDR2 FQNEAQ (reference sequence). The V and J ends lost 4 bases and 3 bases, in that order; junction bases with no gene match: 2. This CDR3 is 13 amino acids long. This chain's CDR3 is CASSSSGEETQYF. DNA for the CDR3: TGTGCCAGCAGCTCCAGCGGGGAAGAGACCCAGTACTTC.

In its sample, this clone was seen a few times. This rearrangement joins TRBV30 to TRBJ1-5; D possibly corresponds to TRBD1 (5 bases). The CDR3 extends over 15 amino acids. The germline CDR1 and CDR2 sequences are GTSNPN and SVGIG (reference sequence). V lost 2 bases and J lost 4, with 15 bases in between. CDR3 region: CAWSPPGTTNQPQHF. The CDR3 DNA reads TGTGCCTGGAGTCCCCCGGGGACTACAAATCAGCCCCAGCATTTT.

The gene calls are TRBV6-1 and TRBJ2-1; 9 nucleotides line up with TRBD2. This CDR3 spans 15 amino acids. From germline, CDR1 is MNHNS and CDR2 SASEGT. V shed 5 bases, J shed 7 bases, and the junction held 9 bases outside the gene matches. The CDR3 DNA sequence: TGTGCCAGCAGTACGGGGGAAGCGGGGGGAAATGAGCAGTTCTTC. Its protein is CASSTGEAGGNEQFF.

The J gene is TRBJ2-7, the V gene TRBV18; D gene ambiguous. Germline CDR1 reads KGHSH; CDR2 reads LQKENI. This CDR3 is 13 amino acids long. V dropped 1 base and J dropped 5 bases, with 9 bases sitting between them. CDR3 region: CASSPLFIHEQYF. The CDR3 nucleotides read TGTGCCAGCTCACCACTTTTCATCCACGAGCAGTACTTC.

The rearrangement joins TRBV21-1 to TRBJ2-5; the table's TRBD2 call for D was not verified on the DNA. TRBV21-1 constitutes a pseudogene. CDR3 length: 15 amino acids. The DNA of the CDR3 is TGTGCCAGCAGCAAATCCCTAGCGGGAGATGAGACCCAGTACTTC. Its translation: CASSKSLAGDETQYF.

J is TRBJ2-7 and V is TRBV15; possibly TRBD1 for D (6 bases). V was shortened by 6 bases and J by 2 bases, with 14 bases between the two germline ends. Per the germline V gene, CDR1 is LNHNV and CDR2 is YYDKDF (reference sequence). The CDR3 loop spans 14 amino acids. Here the CDR3 reads CATRGGAAAYEQYF. For the CDR3, the DNA is TGTGCCACCAGAGGGGGAGCGGCGGCCTACGAGCAGTACTTC. Filled out from reference TRBV15 and TRBJ2-7, the complete variable domain reads DAMVIQNPRYQVTQFGKPVTLSCSQTLNHNVMYWYQQKSSQAPKLLFHYYDKDFNNEADTPDNFQSRRPNTSFCFLDIRSPGLGDTAMYLCATRGGAAAYEQYFGPGTRLTVT.

The CDR3 spells CASKTTRQGDLAFF. CDR3 bases: TGTGCCAGCAAAACGACCCGACAGGGTGATTTGGCTTTCTTT. The chain combines TRBV28 with TRBJ1-1, with 7 bases that match TRBD1. J was trimmed by 11 bases and V by 7 bases; bases with no gene match: 16. This CDR3 comprises 14 residues. Germline V gene data show CDR1 as MDHEN and CDR2 as SYDVKM.

V and J are TRBV10-2 and TRBJ2-5, with D unclear. The germline V gene has CDR1 WSHSY and CDR2 SAAADI. V was clipped by 2 bases and J by 0 bases, with 13 bases between them. The CDR3 is 16 amino acids. CDR3 loop: CASSERSVGYQETQYF. CDR3 nucleotides: TGCGCCAGCAGTGAGAGAAGCGTAGGTTACCAAGAGACCCAGTACTTC.

CDR3 bases: TGCGCCAGCAGCGAAACCGTGGGACAGGCTAATGAAAAACTGTTTTTT. Its protein is CASSETVGQANEKLFF. The V and J genes are TRBV5-1 and TRBJ1-4; 8 bases are shared with TRBD1. The CDR3 runs to 16 residues. Germline lookup yields CDR1 SGHRS and CDR2 YFSETQ. The V and J ends lost 4 bases and 3 bases, in that order; junction bases with no gene match: 8.

The rearrangement joins TRBV28 to TRBJ2-1; 8 bases fit TRBD2. This CDR3 is 15 amino acids long. Germline CDR1 is MDHEN and CDR2 is SYDVKM. Losses at the gene ends were 5 bases for V and 7 bases for J; bases not matched to a gene: 10. The CDR3, as DNA: TGTGCCAGCAGTCCGAGCGGGAGAGGATTGAATGAGCAGTTCTTC. It is translated as CASSPSGRGLNEQFF. The full variable domain, with the rest looked up from reference TRBV28 and TRBJ2-1, is DVKVTQSSRYLVKRTGEKVFLECVQDMDHENMFWYRQDPGLGLRLIYFSYDVKMKEKGDIPEGYSVSREKKERFSLILESASTNQTSMYLCASSPSGRGLNEQFFGPGTRLTVL.

This clone appeared once. CDR3 sequence: CASSLEGTMNTEAFF. The CDR3, as DNA: TGTGCCAGCAGCTTGGAGGGGACAATGAACACTGAAGCTTTCTTT. V usage is TRBV5-4 and J usage is TRBJ1-1, with a possible D match to TRBD1 (6 bases). The length of the CDR3 is 15 residues. Germline-derived CDR1 and CDR2 are SGHNT and YYREEE (reference sequence). V lost 0 bases to trimming and J lost 0 bases, with 9 bases between them.

The gene calls are TRBV6-5 and TRBJ1-2, with D uncertain. With 4 bases removed from V and 4 bases from J, the gap between germline ends came to 4 bases. This CDR3 comprises 11 residues. Looked up from germline, CDR1 is MNHEY and CDR2 is SVGAGI. The CDR3 DNA reads TGTGCCAGCAGTTCAGTCTATGGCTACACCTTC. Protein product: CASSSVYGYTF.

This clone has more than one count but fewer than ten. The genes are TRBV10-3 and TRBJ2-3, with TRBD1 as a possible D gene (5 bases). The CDR3 runs to 14 residues. The V and J ends lost 11 bases and 0 bases respectively, with 15 bases between them. Germline V gene lookup returns CDR1 ENHRY and CDR2 SYGVKD. CDR3: CALKGAFSTDTQYF. For the CDR3, the DNA is TGTGCCCTTAAAGGGGCCTTTAGCACAGATACGCAGTATTTT.

In DNA, the CDR3 is TGTGCCAGCAGTTACTACGCAGGGGCTAGCAATCAGCCCCAGCATTTT. It yields the protein CASSYYAGASNQPQHF. This chain joins TRBV6-6 and TRBJ1-5; the D gene is possibly TRBD1 (6 bases). V lost 1 base and J 0 bases, leaving 10 bases between the germline ends. Germline V lookup: CDR1 MNHNY, CDR2 SVGAGI (reference sequence). This CDR3 is built from 16 residues.

V usage is TRBV19 and J usage is TRBJ1-1; 7 bases are a match to TRBD1. Germline V gene sequence: CDR1 LNHDA, CDR2 SQIVND (reference sequence). The CDR3 extends over 16 amino acids. After removal of 4 bases from V and 6 bases from J, the junction contained 14 bases not matched to a gene. This CDR3 is CASSRGFGGGRAEAFF. The CDR3 DNA reads as TGTGCCAGTAGTAGGGGATTCGGAGGGGGCCGGGCTGAAGCTTTCTTT. The full variable domain, in which reference TRBV19 and TRBJ1-1 provide the parts outside the CDR3, is DGGITQSPKYLFRKEGQNVTLSCEQNLNHDAMYWYRQDPGQGLRLIYYSQIVNDFQKGDIAEGYSVSREKKESFPLTVTSAQKNPTAFYLCASSRGFGGGRAEAFFGQGTRLTVV.